The present T cell receptor beta chain was sequenced within a study of blood T cells in healthy people across ages. Study-wide findings and caveats: Age brought a roughly linear fall in TCR beta diversity measured per million T cells.

A second 7 to 11 cycle PCR used barcoded and J-beta primers. In TCRdb, the 5' RACE reads were re-called with MiXCR into one record per CDR3 protein. Among about 1.7 million distinct CDR3 sequences listed, 28% were seen once. To note about this clonotype: Its antigen is unknown.

The CDR3 length is 13 residues. Germline lookup yields CDR1 DFQATT and CDR2 SNEGSKA (reference sequence). Trimming took off 3 bases at V and 12 bases at J, with 21 bases between the two ends. Sequencing was done on a sample of blood. The TCR comes from a woman in her twenties or thirties in good health. This rearrangement joins TRBV20-1 to TRBJ2-7; D is unclear. DNA for the CDR3: TGCAGTGCTAGGGATCAGACGGCTGGAACCCGGTACTTC. It translates to CSARDQTAGTRYF.